Here is one T cell receptor beta chain with its context. Its antigen is as yet unknown. The source of the sample is a study of CD8+CD57+ T cells in acquired aplastic anemia. Genomic DNA, the template, was used for profiling of the TCR beta VDJ and CDR3. MiXCR, applied by TCRdb to the reads, yields one record per CDR3 protein. There are around 80,000 distinct CDR3 sequences in the sample; roughly 72% occur only once, and 80% to 90% lies in the top ten. Deletions cut 3 bases from V and 5 bases from J, with 14 bases between. Germline V CDR1 and CDR2: LNHDA, SQIVND (reference sequence). The CDR3 runs 15 residues. Patients chosen for sequencing had shown CD8+CD57+ cell expansion by flow cytometry. The patients all had a severe acquired aplastic anemia diagnosis. Findings and limits, study-wide: Between patients and controls, about 30 CD8+ CDR3 sequences were found in common.

The chain recombines TRBV19 with TRBJ1-5; a possible D gene is TRBD1 (6 bases). The sample taken for sequencing was sorted CD4+, CD8+, or CD8+CD57+ T cells (not recorded which) from PBMCs. The clonotype comes from a human donor with aplastic anemia. This CDR3 reads CASSMVGRGYQPQHF. DNA for the CDR3: TGTGCCAGTAGTATGGTGGGCAGGGGATATCAGCCCCAGCATTTT. The entire variable domain, with the rest obtained from reference TRBV19 and TRBJ1-5, is as follows: DGGITQSPKYLFRKEGQNVTLSCEQNLNHDAMYWYRQDPGQGLRLIYYSQIVNDFQKGDIAEGYSVSREKKESFPLTVTSAQKNPTAFYLCASSMVGRGYQPQHFGDGTRLSIL.